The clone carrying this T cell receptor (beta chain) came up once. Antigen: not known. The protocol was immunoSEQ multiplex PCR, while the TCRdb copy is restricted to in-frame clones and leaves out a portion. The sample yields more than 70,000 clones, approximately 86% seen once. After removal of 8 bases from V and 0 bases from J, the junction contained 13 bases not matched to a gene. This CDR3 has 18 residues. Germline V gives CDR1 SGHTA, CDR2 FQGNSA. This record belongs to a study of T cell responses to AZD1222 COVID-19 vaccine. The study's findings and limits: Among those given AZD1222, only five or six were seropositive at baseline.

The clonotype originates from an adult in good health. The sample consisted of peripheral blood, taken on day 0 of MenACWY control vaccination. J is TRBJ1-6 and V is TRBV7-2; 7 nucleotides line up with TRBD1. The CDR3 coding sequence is TGTGCCAGCCTCGACAGGGAGGCCGCCAGCTCCTATAATTCACCCCTCCACTTT. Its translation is CASLDREAASSYNSPLHF.